Each of the 31 T cell receptor beta chains below was sequenced from the same sample in a study of blood T cells in healthy people across ages. The second PCR ran about 7 to 12 cycles with a sample-barcoded 5' primer and J-beta primers. TCRdb called the 5' RACE reads again in MiXCR, with one record for every CDR3 protein. The profile shows fewer than 950,000 distinct CDR3 sequences, under 40% of them singletons. Sequencing input: blood. Every receptor here comes from a man aged 18 to 30 in good health.

This clonotype was counted a single time. A much larger clone differs by one base, so this may be a read error. The V call is TRBV5-1, the J call TRBJ2-5; 12 nucleotides align to TRBD2. Germline CDR1 and CDR2: SGHRS and YFSETQ. The CDR3 runs 15 residues. V lost 4 bases, J lost 11 bases, and 12 bases stayed unmatched. CDR3 residues: CASSPGLAGNNEQYF. The CDR3 DNA reads TGCGCCAGCAGCCCGGGACTAGCGGGTAACAATGAGCAGTACTTC.

This clonotype was detected many times. This chain joins TRBV29-1 and TRBJ2-1; weak D call: TRBD1 (7 bases). The germline V gene encodes CDR1 SQVTM and CDR2 ANQGSEA. The CDR3 has 13 residues. Deletions cut 2 bases from V and 11 bases from J, with 16 bases between. The CDR3 nucleotides are TGCAGCGTTGAAAGTCAGGGGGGTATTAAGCAGTTCTTC. Protein product: CSVESQGGIKQFF.

This clonotype occurred once. The junction and the germline gene differ at one end; a read error may be behind it. The gene calls are TRBV4-3 and TRBJ2-1; the match to TRBD2 covers 9 bases. Germline CDR1 is LGHNA and CDR2 is YSLEER. The CDR3 consists of 16 residues. CDR3 nucleotide sequence: TGCGCCGGCAGCCAAGATCGACTAGCGGTAGCTAATGAGCAGTTCTTC. Protein sequence: CAGSQDRLAVANEQFF.

The J gene is TRBJ1-1, the V gene TRBV25-1; TRBD1 might be the D (5 bases). Germline CDR1 reads MGHDK; CDR2 reads SYGVNS. V lost 0 bases, J lost 5 bases, and 13 bases lay in between. CDR3 length: 15 residues. CDR3 sequence reads: CASSEYWGGETEAFF. DNA of the CDR3: TGTGCCAGCAGTGAATATTGGGGGGGGGAGACTGAAGCTTTCTTT.

This clonotype appeared a few times. A much larger clone differs from this one at a single base, so this may be a read error. The rearrangement links TRBV5-1 to TRBJ2-3; unclear D gene. The germline CDR1 and CDR2 sequences are SGHRS and YFSETQ. V was cut by 3 bases and J by 6 bases, with 11 bases left in between. The CDR3 loop spans 13 amino acids. The CDR3 bases are TGCGCCAGCAGCTGGGTATTAGGGGATACGCAGTATTTT. It encodes CASSWVLGDTQYF. Together with reference TRBV5-1 and TRBJ2-3, the CDR3 gives the full variable domain: KAGVTQTPRYLIKTRGQQVTLSCSPISGHRSVSWYQQTPGQGLQFLFEYFSETQRNKGNFPGRFSGRQFSNSRSEMNVSTLELGDSALYLCASSWVLGDTQYFGPGTRLTVL.

The chain uses TRBV7-2 and TRBJ1-5; weak D call: TRBD1 (5 bases). This CDR3 spans 14 amino acids. In germline, CDR1 is SGHTA, CDR2 FQGNSA. The V end lost 4 bases, the J end lost 5 bases, and 12 bases lay between the germline ends. The CDR3 here is CASSSRKGDQPQHF. The CDR3 coding sequence is TGTGCCAGCAGCTCCCGGAAAGGGGATCAGCCCCAGCATTTT.

This clonotype was seen repeatedly, ten times or more. V gene TRBV29-1 combines with J gene TRBJ2-5; TRBD2 matches 12 bases. The CDR3 is 15 amino acids. With V trimmed by 8 bases and J by 0 bases, 7 bases remained unmatched. Germline V gene lookup returns CDR1 SQVTM and CDR2 ANQGSEA. Written as DNA, the CDR3 is TGCAGCACCCGGACTAGCGGGGAGTACCAAGAGACCCAGTACTTC. It translates to CSTRTSGEYQETQYF.

This clonotype was seen many times. V and J are TRBV12-3 or TRBV12-4 and TRBJ2-3; D is unresolved. CDR3 length: 15 amino acids. The ends were cut back, 6 bases at V and 1 base at J, with 14 bases in the middle. CDR3 loop: CASSPSAMGTDTQYF. Here the CDR3 DNA reads TGTGCCAGCAGCCCCTCGGCTATGGGCACAGATACGCAGTATTTT.

Comment on this clonotype: This may be a read error, as it is one base from a much larger clone. The CDR3 ends on some other residue instead of the conserved phenylalanine or tryptophan, so this is likely a read error. The chain combines TRBV12-3 or TRBV12-4 with TRBJ2-7; 9 bases agree with TRBD2. This CDR3 contains 15 residues. The V segment lost 6 bases and the J segment 5 bases; nucleotides outside the gene matches: 11. The CDR3 region is CASRSSGMSGNEQYS. The CDR3 bases are TGTGCCAGCAGGTCTAGCGGGATGTCGGGGAACGAGCAGTACTCC.

The chain uses TRBV20-1 and TRBJ2-2, with 8 bases that match TRBD2. From germline, CDR1 is DFQATT and CDR2 SNEGSKA (reference sequence). This CDR3 is built from 17 residues. The V segment lost 0 bases and the J segment 2 bases; nucleotides outside the gene matches: 8. CDR3 nucleotides: TGCAGTGCTAGAGATCCACGACGGGGGGGAAACACCGGGGAGCTGTTTTTT. This gives the protein CSARDPRRGGNTGELFF.

This clonotype was observed at least ten times. The genes are TRBV7-2 and TRBJ1-2; possible D gene TRBD1, 5 bases. The germline gives CDR1 SGHTA, CDR2 FQGNSA. This CDR3 spans 13 amino acids. Between the trimmed V and J ends, which lost 8 bases and 1 base, there was a span of 11 bases. CDR3 sequence (DNA): TGTGCCAGCGGACTGGGGGGTAACTATGGCTACACCTTC. Protein sequence: CASGLGGNYGYTF.

This clonotype was detected once. The chain joins TRBV6-6 to TRBJ1-4, with D unresolved. V lost 6 bases and J 8 bases, leaving 10 bases between the germline ends. Germline V gene data show CDR1 as MNHNY and CDR2 as SVGAGI (reference sequence). The CDR3 has 12 residues. The CDR3 nucleotides are TGTGCCAGCAGCCCGTCCTCAGAAAAACTGTTTTTT. It encodes CASSPSSEKLFF.

The rearrangement links TRBV27 to TRBJ2-1; D gene ambiguous. The CDR3 runs to 11 residues. The germline CDR1 and CDR2 sequences are MNHEY and SMNVEV (reference sequence). Between the trimmed V and J ends, which lost 7 bases and 9 bases, there was a span of 10 bases. The CDR3 nucleotides read TGTGCCAGCAAAAGTTTGTCTGAGCAGTTCTTC. This sequence encodes CASKSLSEQFF.

The V and J genes are TRBV9 and TRBJ2-2, with D hard to call. CDR1 and CDR2 from the germline V gene are SGDLS and YYNGEE. The CDR3 length is 13 residues. Deletions cut 0 bases from V and 3 bases from J, with 3 bases between. The CDR3 region has the DNA TGTGCCAGCAGCGTAGTGCACACCGGGGAGCTGTTTTTT. It encodes CASSVVHTGELFF.

Regarding this clonotype: A junction boundary mismatches the germline segment, possibly from a read error. V and J are TRBV5-1 and TRBJ1-2, with TRBD1 as a possible D gene (5 bases). The CDR3 extends over 16 amino acids. Germline-derived CDR1 and CDR2 are SGHRS and YFSETQ. The CDR3 loop is CASSPMTSGLINGCTF. CDR3 bases: TGCGCCAGCAGCCCCATGACGTCGGGGCTAATTAATGGCTGCACCTTC.

In this sample, this clonotype turned up many times. J is TRBJ2-5 and V is TRBV27; D may be TRBD1 or TRBD2 (5 bases each). The V end lost 4 bases, the J end lost 3 bases, and 15 bases lay between the germline ends. The CDR3 runs 15 residues. Germline values: CDR1 MNHEY, CDR2 SMNVEV (reference sequence). The CDR3 sequence is CASSSPRDGKETQYF. As DNA, the CDR3 is TGTGCCAGCAGTTCTCCCCGGGACGGAAAAGAGACCCAGTACTTC.

The chain couples TRBV13 to TRBJ1-2; D might be TRBD1 (6 bases). The germline gives CDR1 PRHDT, CDR2 FYEKMQ (reference sequence). The CDR3 is made up of 15 amino acids. V lost 5 bases and J lost 0, with 13 bases in between. CDR3 sequence: CASSPGTPTNYGYTF. The CDR3 bases are TGTGCCAGCAGCCCTGGGACACCGACTAACTATGGCTACACCTTC.

The chain couples TRBV7-2 to TRBJ2-7, with unresolved D. V was shortened by 2 bases and J by 4 bases, with 6 bases between the two germline ends. CDR1 is SGHTA, CDR2 FQGNSA, per germline. The CDR3 sequence is 12 residues long. CDR3: CASSLFGYEQYF. DNA of the CDR3: TGTGCCAGCAGCTTATTCGGGTACGAGCAGTACTTC.

The chain has TRBV11-2 and TRBJ2-7, with D tentatively TRBD2 (5 bases). Germline V gene data show CDR1 as SGHAT and CDR2 as FQNNGV. This CDR3 contains 16 residues. V was cut by 7 bases and J by 2 bases, with 21 bases left in between. For the CDR3, the DNA is TGTGCCAGCAACCCTCCGACTAAGCGTAACCCCTACGAGCAGTACTTC. It translates to CASNPPTKRNPYEQYF.

As concerns this clonotype: Germline and junction disagree at one end, which may indicate a read error. This rearrangement joins TRBV20-1 to TRBJ2-7, with 12 nucleotides matching TRBD2. The CDR3 runs 17 residues. Looked up from germline, CDR1 is DFQATT and CDR2 is SNEGSKA (reference sequence). CDR3 DNA sequence: TGCAGTGCTAGAGGCGGGACTAGCGGGTCTCGGTCCTACGAGCGGTACTTC. Its translation is CSARGGTSGSRSYERYF.

This clonotype has a count of ten or more. This chain links TRBV27 with TRBJ2-4, with 7 bases identical to TRBD1. The CDR3 sequence is 19 residues long. V was pared by 1 base and J by 1 base, with 13 bases of the junction left unmatched. Germline CDR1 MNHEY, CDR2 SMNVEV (reference sequence). This CDR3 is CASSLYGQVTGLAKNIQYF. The CDR3 nucleotides are TGTGCCAGCAGTTTATACGGACAGGTGACTGGACTGGCCAAAAACATTCAGTACTTC.

The CDR3 nucleotides read TGTGCCAGCACCCGCGGGGGACTTGGCGAGCAGTACTTC. It is translated as CASTRGGLGEQYF. The V gene is TRBV2, the J gene TRBJ2-7, with 7 nucleotides matching TRBD2. Germline V gene data show CDR1 as SNHLY and CDR2 as FYNNEI. V was clipped by 7 bases and J by 6 bases; unmatched bases: 9. The CDR3 contains 13 residues.

In its sample, this clonotype was seen many times. CDR3 in amino acids: CASSLGWRETQYF. The CDR3 DNA sequence: TGTGCCAGCAGCCTAGGGTGGAGAGAGACCCAGTACTTC. This chain joins TRBV3-1 and TRBJ2-5; D uncertain. Trimming removed 4 bases from V and 4 bases from J, with 10 bases in between. The germline V gene has CDR1 LGHDT and CDR2 YNNKEL (reference sequence). This CDR3 has 13 amino acids.

This clonotype was observed a few times. The V gene is TRBV20-1, the J gene TRBJ2-4, with 12 bases fitting TRBD2. This CDR3 comprises 17 residues. The trim removed 6 bases at V and 1 base at J, leaving 10 bases unmatched. CDR1 and CDR2 from the germline V gene are DFQATT and SNEGSKA (reference sequence). This CDR3 reads CSAALAGGPPAKNIQYF. The CDR3 DNA sequence: TGCAGTGCCGCGCTAGCGGGGGGGCCGCCGGCCAAAAACATTCAGTACTTC.

This clonotype was counted many times. One end of the junction is discordant with germline, which a read error may explain. The chain couples TRBV5-1 to TRBJ2-3, with D tentatively TRBD1 (6 bases). Germline V CDR1 and CDR2: SGHRS, YFSETQ. The CDR3 runs to 14 residues. CDR3: CASSPGTSTDTQYF. The CDR3 bases are TGTGCCAGCAGTCCAGGGACAAGCACAGATACGCAGTATTTT.

Turning to this clonotype: A read error may be the cause here, since a much bigger clone is one base away. V and J are TRBV11-2 and TRBJ2-3; 8 bases map to TRBD1. CDR1 SGHAT and CDR2 FQNNGV come from the germline V gene. This CDR3 region has 15 residues. The CDR3 DNA reads TGTGCCGGCAGCTTCAGGGGGCGGTTAACAGATACGCAGTATTTT. Protein product: CAGSFRGRLTDTQYF.

The gene calls are TRBV10-2 and TRBJ2-5, with TRBD2 matching over 7 bases. Trimming at V came to 5 bases and at J to 0 bases, leaving 9 bases not matched to a gene. The CDR3 covers 16 residues. The germline V gene has CDR1 WSHSY and CDR2 SAAADI. The CDR3 is CASSPRAGAYQETQYF. The CDR3 nucleotides are TGCGCCAGCAGTCCCCGGGCGGGAGCGTACCAAGAGACCCAGTACTTC.

This clonotype was counted a few times. V is TRBV7-8 and J is TRBJ2-7; D assignment may be TRBD1 or TRBD2 (6 bases each). V gave up 0 bases and J gave up 1 base, with 16 bases separating them. Germline V CDR1 and CDR2: SGHVS, FQNEAQ. CDR3 length: 17 amino acids. The CDR3 sequence is CASSLAGEGGPSYEQYF. The CDR3 region has the DNA TGTGCCAGCAGCTTAGCGGGCGAGGGGGGCCCATCCTACGAGCAGTACTTC.

The sample holds a few counts of this clonotype. The chain has TRBV6-5 and TRBJ1-4; 7 bases match TRBD1. Germline trimming cut 6 bases from V and 5 bases from J; bases unmatched to any gene: 6. This CDR3 region has 14 residues. CDR1 is MNHEY and CDR2 is SVGAGI in the germline V gene. DNA for the CDR3: TGTGCCAGCAGACCAACAGGGGCCAATGAAAAACTGTTTTTT. It specifies CASRPTGANEKLFF.

The CDR3 region has the DNA TGTGCCAGCAGTGGGCGGGGGCACGGTGAAAAACTGTTTTTT. As protein: CASSGRGHGEKLFF. This chain connects TRBV12-3 or TRBV12-4 to TRBJ1-4; D possibly corresponds to TRBD1 (6 bases). V lost 5 bases to trimming and J lost 7 bases, with 14 bases between them. The CDR3 length is 14 residues.

This chain joins TRBV20-1 and TRBJ2-5, with 9 nucleotides matching TRBD2. The CDR3 covers 16 residues. V gave up 2 bases and J gave up 4 bases; unmatched junction bases: 11. Germline CDR1 is DFQATT and CDR2 is SNEGSKA (reference sequence). CDR3 nucleotides: TGCAGTGCTAGAATGAGGGCGGGGGGGCCTTTAGAGACCCAGTACTTC. Translation gives CSARMRAGGPLETQYF.